The T cell receptor (beta chain) described here comes from a study of shared clonotypes between healthy human individuals. The CDR3 is 15 amino acids. Germline CDR1 reads SGHRS; CDR2 reads YFSETQ. V shed 0 bases, J shed 5 bases, and the junction held 7 bases outside the gene matches. On this clone itself: Other DNA sequences from this sample encode an identical CDR3 as well.

Profiled with immunoSEQ multiplex PCR; TCRdb holds only in-frame clones, not every one. Of approximately 2.3 million clones listed, more than 85% are singletons. J is TRBJ2-5 and V is TRBV5-1; 7 bases agree with TRBD2. Sequences were obtained from naive CD4+ T cells from PBMCs. Subset specified: CD45RA+ positively selected. The clonotype was recovered from a man between 18 and 29 years old in good health. Some clones in this sample may be carry-over from other donors' samples. CDR3 sequence: CASSLEAGAGETQYF. Written as DNA, the CDR3 is TGCGCCAGCAGCTTGGAGGCGGGAGCGGGGGAGACCCAGTACTTC.